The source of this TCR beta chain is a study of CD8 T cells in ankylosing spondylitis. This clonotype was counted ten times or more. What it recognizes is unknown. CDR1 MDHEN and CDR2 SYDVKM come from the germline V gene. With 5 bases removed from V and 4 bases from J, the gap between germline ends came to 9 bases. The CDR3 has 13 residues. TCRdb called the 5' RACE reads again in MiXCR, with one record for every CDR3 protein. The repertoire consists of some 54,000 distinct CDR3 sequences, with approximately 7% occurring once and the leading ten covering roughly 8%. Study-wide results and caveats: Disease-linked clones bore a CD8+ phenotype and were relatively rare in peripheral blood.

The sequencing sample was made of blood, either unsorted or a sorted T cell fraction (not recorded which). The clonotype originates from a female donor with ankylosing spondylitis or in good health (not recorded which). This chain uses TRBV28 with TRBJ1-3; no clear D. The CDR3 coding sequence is TGTGCCAGCAGTACACAGCTGGGAAACACCATATATTTT. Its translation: CASSTQLGNTIYF.